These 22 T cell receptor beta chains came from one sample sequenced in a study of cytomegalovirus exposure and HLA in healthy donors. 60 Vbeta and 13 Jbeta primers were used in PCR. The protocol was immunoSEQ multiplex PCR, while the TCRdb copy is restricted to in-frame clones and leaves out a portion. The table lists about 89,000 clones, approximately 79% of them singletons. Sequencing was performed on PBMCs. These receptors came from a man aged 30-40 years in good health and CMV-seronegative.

The CDR3 is CASSLERLQETQYF. DNA of the CDR3: TGTGCCAGCAGCTTGGAGCGGCTTCAAGAGACCCAGTACTTC. This chain uses TRBV5-4 with TRBJ2-5; a weak D match, TRBD2 (5 bases). In germline, CDR1 is SGHNT, CDR2 YYREEE (reference sequence). V shed 0 bases and J shed 2 bases, with 8 bases lying between them. The CDR3 spans 14 residues. Together with reference TRBV5-4 and TRBJ2-5, the CDR3 gives the full variable domain: ETGVTQSPTHLIKTRGQQVTLRCSSQSGHNTVSWYQQALGQGPQFIFQYYREEENGRGNFPPRFSGLQFPNYSSELNVNALELDDSALYLCASSLERLQETQYFGPGTRLLVL.

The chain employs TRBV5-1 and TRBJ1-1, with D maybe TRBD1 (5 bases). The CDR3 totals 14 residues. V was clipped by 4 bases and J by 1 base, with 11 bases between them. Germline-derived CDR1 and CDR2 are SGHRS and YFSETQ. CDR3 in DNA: TGCGCCAGCAGCCTTAGCGGACAGAACACTGAAGCTTTCTTT. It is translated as CASSLSGQNTEAFF.

CDR3 residues: CASSWTAQETQYF. DNA for the CDR3: TGTGCCAGCAGCTGGACAGCCCAAGAGACCCAGTACTTC. The chain is built from TRBV5-6 and TRBJ2-5; D perhaps matches TRBD1 (6 bases). V lost 3 bases and J 1 base, leaving 7 bases between the germline ends. The CDR3 runs to 13 residues. The germline gives CDR1 SGHDT, CDR2 YYEEEE.

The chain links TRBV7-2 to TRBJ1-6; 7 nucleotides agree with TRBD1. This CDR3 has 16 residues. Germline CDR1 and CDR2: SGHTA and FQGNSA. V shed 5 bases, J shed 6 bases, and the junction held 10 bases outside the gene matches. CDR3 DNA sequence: TGTGCCAGCAGCACCCCCGGGACAGCCCTTAATTCACCCCTCCACTTT. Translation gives CASSTPGTALNSPLHF.

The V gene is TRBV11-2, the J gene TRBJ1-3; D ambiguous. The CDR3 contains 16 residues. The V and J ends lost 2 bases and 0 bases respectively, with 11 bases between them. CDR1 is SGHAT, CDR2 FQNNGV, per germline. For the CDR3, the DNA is TGTGCCAGCAGCTTAAGAGGGCCTGTCTCTGGAAACACCATATATTTT. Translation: CASSLRGPVSGNTIYF.

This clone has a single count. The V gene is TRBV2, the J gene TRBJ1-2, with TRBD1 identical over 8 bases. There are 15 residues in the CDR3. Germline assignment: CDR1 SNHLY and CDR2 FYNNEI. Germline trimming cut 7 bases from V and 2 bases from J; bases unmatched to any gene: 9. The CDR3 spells CASNPRTGPNYGYTF. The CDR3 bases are TGTGCCAGCAACCCCCGGACAGGGCCGAACTATGGCTACACCTTC. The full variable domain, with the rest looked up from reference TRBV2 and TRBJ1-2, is EPEVTQTPSHQVTQMGQEVILRCVPISNHLYFYWYRQILGQKVEFLVSFYNNEISEKSEIFDDQFSVERPDGSNFTLKIRSTKLEDSAMYFCASNPRTGPNYGYTFGSGTRLTVV.

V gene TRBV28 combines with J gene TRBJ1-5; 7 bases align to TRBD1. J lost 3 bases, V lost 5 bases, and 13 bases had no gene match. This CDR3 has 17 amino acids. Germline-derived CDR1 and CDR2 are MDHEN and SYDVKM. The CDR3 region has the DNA TGTGCCAGCAGTACCTATAAAGGACAGGTTATCAATCAGCCCCAGCATTTT. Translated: CASSTYKGQVINQPQHF.

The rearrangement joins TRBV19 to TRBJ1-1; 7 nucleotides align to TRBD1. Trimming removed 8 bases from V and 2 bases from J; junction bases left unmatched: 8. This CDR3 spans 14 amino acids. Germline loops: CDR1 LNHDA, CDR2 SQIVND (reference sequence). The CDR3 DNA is TGTGCCAGTGAACCGGGACAGCTCAACACTGAAGCTTTCTTT. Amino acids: CASEPGQLNTEAFF.

The CDR3 sequence is CASSDPGTAYSGNTIYF. In DNA form, the CDR3 reads TGTGCCAGCAGTGATCCCGGGACAGCTTACTCTGGAAACACCATATATTTT. The rearrangement uses TRBV6-1 and TRBJ1-3; 7 nucleotides line up with TRBD1. The CDR3 length is 17 residues. With 3 bases clipped from V and 0 bases from J, the junction kept 8 bases outside the gene matches. Per germline, CDR1 MNHNS and CDR2 SASEGT.

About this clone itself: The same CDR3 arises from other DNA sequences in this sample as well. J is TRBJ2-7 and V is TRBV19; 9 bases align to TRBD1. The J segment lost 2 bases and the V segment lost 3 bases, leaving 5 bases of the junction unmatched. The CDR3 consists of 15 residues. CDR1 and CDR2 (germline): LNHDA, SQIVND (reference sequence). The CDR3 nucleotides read TGTGCCAGTAGTATCCGCGGACAGGGGACCTACGAGCAGTACTTC. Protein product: CASSIRGQGTYEQYF. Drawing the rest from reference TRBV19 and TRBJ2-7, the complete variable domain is DGGITQSPKYLFRKEGQNVTLSCEQNLNHDAMYWYRQDPGQGLRLIYYSQIVNDFQKGDIAEGYSVSREKKESFPLTVTSAQKNPTAFYLCASSIRGQGTYEQYFGPGTRLTVT.

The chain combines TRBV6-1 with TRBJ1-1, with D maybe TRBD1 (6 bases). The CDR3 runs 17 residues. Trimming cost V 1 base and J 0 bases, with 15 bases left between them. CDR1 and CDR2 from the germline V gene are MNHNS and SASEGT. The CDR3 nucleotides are TGTGCCAGCAGTGAAGGGGTGTGGGGGCCGCTGAACACTGAAGCTTTCTTT. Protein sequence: CASSEGVWGPLNTEAFF.

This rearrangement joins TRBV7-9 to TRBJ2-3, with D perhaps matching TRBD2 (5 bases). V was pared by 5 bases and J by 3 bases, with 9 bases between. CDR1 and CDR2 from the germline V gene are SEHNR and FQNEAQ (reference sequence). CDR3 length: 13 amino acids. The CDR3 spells CASSLRDTDTQYF. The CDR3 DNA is TGTGCCAGCAGCCTTCGGGATACAGATACGCAGTATTTT.

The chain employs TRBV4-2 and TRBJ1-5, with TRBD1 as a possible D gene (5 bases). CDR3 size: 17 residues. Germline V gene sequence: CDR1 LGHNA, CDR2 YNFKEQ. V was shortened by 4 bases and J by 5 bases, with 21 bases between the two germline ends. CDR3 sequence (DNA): TGTGCCAGCAGCCCCATTTTAGGCAGGCAAGGGGATCAGCCCCAGCATTTT. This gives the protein CASSPILGRQGDQPQHF.

This CDR3 reads CAGGGPNEKLFF. The CDR3 nucleotides are TGTGCCGGGGGGGGCCCCAATGAAAAACTGTTTTTT. The V gene is TRBV5-4, the J gene TRBJ1-4; possibly TRBD1 for D (6 bases). Germline CDR1 SGHNT, CDR2 YYREEE (reference sequence). Trimming pared 10 bases from V and 5 bases from J, leaving 12 bases between. This CDR3 region has 12 residues.

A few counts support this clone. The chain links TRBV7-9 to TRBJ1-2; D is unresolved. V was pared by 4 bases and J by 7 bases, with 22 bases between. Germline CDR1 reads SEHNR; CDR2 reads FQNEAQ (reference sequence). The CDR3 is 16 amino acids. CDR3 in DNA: TGTGCCAGCAGCTCAGAGGGTGGTTGGGCAGGTGCTGGCTACACCTTC. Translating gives CASSSEGGWAGAGYTF.

The CDR3: CASSPGTGNTEAFF. The CDR3 DNA reads TGCGCCAGCAGCCCGGGGACAGGGAACACTGAAGCTTTCTTT. The chain links TRBV5-1 to TRBJ1-1; 8 bases agree with TRBD1. J was trimmed by 1 base and V by 4 bases; bases with no gene match: 3. The CDR3 loop spans 14 amino acids. The germline CDR1 and CDR2 sequences are SGHRS and YFSETQ.

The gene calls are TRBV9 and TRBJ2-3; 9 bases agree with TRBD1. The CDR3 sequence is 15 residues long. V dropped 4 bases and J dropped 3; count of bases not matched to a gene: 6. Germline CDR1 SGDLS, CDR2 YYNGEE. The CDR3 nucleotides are TGTGCCAGCAGCACAGGACAGGGGAGGACAGATACGCAGTATTTT. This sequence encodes CASSTGQGRTDTQYF.

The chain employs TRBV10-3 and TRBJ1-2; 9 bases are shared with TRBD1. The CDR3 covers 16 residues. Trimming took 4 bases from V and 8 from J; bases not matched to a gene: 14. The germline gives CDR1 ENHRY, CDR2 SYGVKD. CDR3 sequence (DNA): TGTGCCATCAGTGGAAGGGGGACTACAGGGGGCGAAGGCTACACCTTC. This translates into CAISGRGTTGGEGYTF.

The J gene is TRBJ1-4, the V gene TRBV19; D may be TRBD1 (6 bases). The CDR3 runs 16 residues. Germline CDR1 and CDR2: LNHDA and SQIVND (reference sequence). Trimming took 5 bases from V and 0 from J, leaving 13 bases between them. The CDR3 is CASSLRTGTTNEKLFF. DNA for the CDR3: TGTGCCAGTAGTTTAAGAACAGGGACAACTAATGAAAAACTGTTTTTT.

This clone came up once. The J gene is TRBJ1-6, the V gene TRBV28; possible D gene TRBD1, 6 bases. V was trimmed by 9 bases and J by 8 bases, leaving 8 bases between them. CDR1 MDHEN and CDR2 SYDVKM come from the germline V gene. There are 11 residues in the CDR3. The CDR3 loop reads CASAGDSPLHF. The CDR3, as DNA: TGTGCCAGTGCAGGGGATTCACCCCTCCACTTT.

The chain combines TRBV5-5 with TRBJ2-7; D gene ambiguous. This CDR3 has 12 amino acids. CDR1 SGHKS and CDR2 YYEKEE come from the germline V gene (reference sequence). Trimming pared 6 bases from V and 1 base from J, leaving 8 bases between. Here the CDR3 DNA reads TGTGCCAGCAAGTTCAGTTCCTACGAGCAGTACTTC. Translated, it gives CASKFSSYEQYF.

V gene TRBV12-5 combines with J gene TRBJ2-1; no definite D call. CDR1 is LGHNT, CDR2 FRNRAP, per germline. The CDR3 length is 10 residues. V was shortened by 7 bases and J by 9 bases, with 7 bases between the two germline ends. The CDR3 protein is CASARLEQFF. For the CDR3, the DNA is TGTGCTAGTGCAAGACTTGAGCAGTTCTTC.